The 30 T cell receptor beta chains reported below all come from one sample, sequenced in a study of T cells after somatic rescue of genetic block. Profiling relied on immunoSEQ multiplex PCR, and the TCRdb table lists in-frame clones only, not all of them. The repertoire includes tens of thousands of clones, roughly 93% of them detected once, and about 3% sits in the top ten. The specimen sequenced was peripheral blood mononuclear cells (PBMCs). Receptors originate from a man between 25 and 39 years old.

The rearrangement uses TRBV7-9 and TRBJ2-2; D gene uncertain. Germline V gene data show CDR1 as SEHNR and CDR2 as FQNEAQ (reference sequence). There are 16 residues in the CDR3. V lost 1 base and J lost 3, with 12 bases in between. The DNA of the CDR3 is TGTGCCAGCAGCTTAGATAGGGTTTCGGACACCGGGGAGCTGTTTTTT. Its translation is CASSLDRVSDTGELFF.

This sequence joins TRBV2 and TRBJ1-5; D call uncertain. In germline, CDR1 is SNHLY, CDR2 FYNNEI. The germline V and J ends were trimmed by 1 base and 4 bases, with 11 bases remaining between them. This CDR3 has 15 residues. The CDR3 here is CASSEDRLSNQPQHF. CDR3 sequence (DNA): TGTGCCAGCAGTGAAGACCGTTTGTCTAATCAGCCCCAGCATTTT.

This clone was seen once. The gene calls are TRBV27 and TRBJ2-7; no clear D gene. The ends were cut back, 6 bases at V and 3 bases at J, with 15 bases in the middle. The CDR3 contains 14 residues. Germline V lookup: CDR1 MNHEY, CDR2 SMNVEV (reference sequence). The CDR3 bases are TGTGCCAGCAGCCCCCAGAGCGACGTCTACGAGCAGTACTTC. Translated: CASSPQSDVYEQYF.

This clone came up once. The gene calls are TRBV7-2 and TRBJ1-6; D is possibly TRBD1 (6 bases). The V end lost 5 bases, the J end lost 3 bases, and 20 bases lay between the germline ends. This CDR3 comprises 18 residues. Germline CDR1 is SGHTA and CDR2 is FQGNSA. In nucleotides, the CDR3 is TGTGCCAGCAGCCCGCAGGAACCGGGACAAATCTATAATTCACCCCTCCACTTT. Protein product: CASSPQEPGQIYNSPLHF. The complete variable domain, with remaining parts taken from reference TRBV7-2 and TRBJ1-6, reads GAGVSQSPSNKVTEKGKDVELRCDPISGHTALYWYRQSLGQGLEFLIYFQGNSAPDKSGLPSDRFSAERTGGSVSTLTIQRTQQEDSAVYLCASSPQEPGQIYNSPLHFGNGTRLTVT.

The chain joins TRBV5-4 to TRBJ2-5; 8 bases line up with TRBD2. This CDR3 has 13 residues. The trim removed 0 bases at V and 9 bases at J, leaving 4 bases unmatched. Germline CDR1 SGHNT, CDR2 YYREEE (reference sequence). The CDR3 spells CASSLGSGGAQYF. The CDR3 DNA sequence: TGTGCCAGCAGCTTGGGGTCCGGGGGGGCCCAGTACTTC.

This clone has a single count. V and J are TRBV19 and TRBJ2-7; 7 bases align to TRBD1. Trimming at V came to 9 bases and at J to 1 base, leaving 6 bases not matched to a gene. CDR1 is LNHDA, CDR2 SQIVND, per germline (reference sequence). The CDR3 is made up of 13 amino acids. DNA of the CDR3: TGTGCCAGCGGACAGGCTCTTTCCTACGAGCAGTACTTC. Its protein is CASGQALSYEQYF.

This clone appeared a few times. The genes are TRBV7-8 and TRBJ1-3, with TRBD1 matching over 10 bases. The CDR3 has 14 residues. Germline CDR1 reads SGHVS; CDR2 reads FQNEAQ. V was clipped by 2 bases and J by 7 bases; unmatched bases: 2. The DNA of the CDR3 is TGTGCCAGCAGCTTACGACAGGGGGCTAACACCATATATTTT. Translated: CASSLRQGANTIYF.

This clone is a singleton in its sample. The J gene is TRBJ2-5, the V gene TRBV28; a possible D gene is TRBD2 (5 bases). Germline values: CDR1 MDHEN, CDR2 SYDVKM. The length of the CDR3 is 14 residues. V was clipped by 7 bases and J by 5 bases, with 17 bases between them. CDR3 DNA sequence: TGTGCCAGCACCCGTCGGGGTATTGGTGAGACCCAGTACTTC. Protein product: CASTRRGIGETQYF.

This chain joins TRBV7-9 and TRBJ2-2; 11 nucleotides match TRBD2. With V trimmed by 4 bases and J by 4 bases, 2 bases remained unmatched. CDR1 is SEHNR, CDR2 FQNEAQ, per germline (reference sequence). The CDR3 extends over 15 amino acids. The chain's CDR3 is CASSSGLAGTGELFF. The DNA of the CDR3 is TGTGCCAGCAGCTCCGGACTAGCGGGCACCGGGGAGCTGTTTTTT.

Only one count was recorded for this clone. The chain links TRBV7-9 to TRBJ2-3; D is undetermined. CDR3 length: 14 amino acids. Per the germline V gene, CDR1 is SEHNR and CDR2 is FQNEAQ (reference sequence). With 5 bases removed from V and 0 bases from J, the gap between germline ends came to 9 bases. CDR3 protein: CASSIVGSTDTQYF. The CDR3, as DNA: TGTGCCAGCAGCATCGTCGGTAGCACAGATACGCAGTATTTT.

This clone has just a few counts. The CDR3, as DNA: TGCGCCAGCAGTAAGGGGCTCAGCTCCTACGAGCAGTACTTC. It is translated as CASSKGLSSYEQYF. The V call is TRBV10-2, the J call TRBJ2-7; possibly TRBD1 for D (5 bases). CDR1 is WSHSY and CDR2 is SAAADI in the germline V gene. The CDR3 covers 14 residues. Trimming cost V 5 bases and J 0 bases, with 11 bases left between them.

The chain couples TRBV18 to TRBJ2-2, with D maybe TRBD1 (6 bases). With 2 bases removed from V and 9 bases from J, the gap between germline ends came to 13 bases. Germline V gene lookup returns CDR1 KGHSH and CDR2 LQKENI. The CDR3 totals 14 residues. CDR3 region: CASSPGDRRWELFF. In nucleotides, the CDR3 is TGTGCCAGCTCACCAGGTGACAGGCGATGGGAGCTGTTTTTT.

The table lists this clone with a few counts. CDR3 DNA: TGTGCCAGCAGCTTGGAGGCAGCTAACACTGAAGCTTTCTTT. It specifies CASSLEAANTEAFF. The chain couples TRBV5-4 to TRBJ1-1, with D uncertain. The CDR3 loop spans 14 amino acids. Germline CDR1 reads SGHNT; CDR2 reads YYREEE (reference sequence). The V gene lost 0 bases and the J gene lost 2 bases, with 8 bases spanning the gap.

The chain links TRBV7-9 to TRBJ2-7; D gene uncertain. The V gene's germline CDR1 is SEHNR and CDR2 FQNEAQ (reference sequence). Trimming removed 1 base at V and 3 bases at J, with 10 bases between. The CDR3 runs 14 residues. For the CDR3, the DNA is TGTGCCAGCAGCTTAGACGGCACCTTCTACGAGCAGTACTTC. Protein: CASSLDGTFYEQYF.

This clone appeared once. The chain carries TRBV29-1 and TRBJ2-3, with 9 bases matching TRBD1. From germline, CDR1 is SQVTM and CDR2 ANQGSEA. The CDR3 contains 16 residues. V lost 3 bases to trimming and J lost 10 bases; unmatched junction nucleotides: 17. CDR3 protein: CSVDGGWDRVGLAQYF. In DNA, the CDR3 is TGCAGCGTTGATGGAGGGTGGGACAGGGTAGGGCTCGCGCAGTATTTT.

This chain uses TRBV6-1 with TRBJ1-2; D call uncertain. V was cut by 6 bases and J by 8 bases, with 16 bases left in between. The germline V gene encodes CDR1 MNHNS and CDR2 SASEGT. This CDR3 comprises 13 residues. The DNA for the CDR3 is TGTGCCAGCAGCTTGGACTCCTTTGGCGGCTACACCTTC. It translates to CASSLDSFGGYTF.

The rearrangement joins TRBV10-3 to TRBJ1-2; a weak D match, TRBD1 (5 bases). The V gene's germline CDR1 is ENHRY and CDR2 SYGVKD. V was clipped by 4 bases and J by 0 bases, with 9 bases between them. The CDR3 spans 14 residues. This chain's CDR3 is CAISGGRANYGYTF. DNA of the CDR3: TGTGCCATCAGTGGGGGCAGGGCTAACTATGGCTACACCTTC.

The V and J genes are TRBV5-4 and TRBJ2-3; D is uncertain. Trimming stripped 5 bases from V and 0 bases from J, with 16 bases between. Per germline, CDR1 SGHNT and CDR2 YYREEE (reference sequence). The CDR3 is made up of 16 amino acids. The CDR3 spells CASRSPSMVSTDTQYF. DNA of the CDR3: TGTGCCAGCAGATCGCCCAGCATGGTTAGCACAGATACGCAGTATTTT.

The chain is built from TRBV7-3 and TRBJ2-1; 10 positions match TRBD2. In germline, CDR1 is SGHTA, CDR2 FQGTGA. With V trimmed by 2 bases and J by 8 bases, 3 bases remained unmatched. The CDR3 spans 14 residues. The CDR3 region has the DNA TGTGCCAGCAGCTTAGCACTAGCGGGGCATGAGCAGTTCTTC. This sequence encodes CASSLALAGHEQFF. Complete variable domain (other parts from reference TRBV7-3 and TRBJ2-1): GAGVSQTPSNKVTEKGKYVELRCDPISGHTALYWYRQSLGQGPEFLIYFQGTGAADDSGLPNDRFFAVRPEGSVSTLKIQRTERGDSAVYLCASSLALAGHEQFFGPGTRLTVL.

This clone was picked up one time. V gene TRBV28 combines with J gene TRBJ2-5, with 8 nucleotides matching TRBD2. The CDR3 covers 15 residues. Trimming cost V 8 bases and J 5 bases; bases outside gene matches: 13. Germline assignment: CDR1 MDHEN and CDR2 SYDVKM. The CDR3 here is CASVDKREGRETQYF. The CDR3 DNA follows: TGTGCCAGCGTAGACAAACGGGAGGGAAGGGAGACCCAGTACTTC.

The V and J genes are TRBV7-2 and TRBJ2-7; possibly TRBD1 for D (5 bases). The ends were cut back, 1 base at V and 2 bases at J, with 15 bases in the middle. The germline CDR1 and CDR2 sequences are SGHTA and FQGNSA. The CDR3 runs to 16 residues. DNA for the CDR3: TGTGCCAGCAGCTTAGATAAGGGGCTACTAACCTACGAGCAGTACTTC. This gives the protein CASSLDKGLLTYEQYF.

CDR3 sequence: CASTPTGAGANVLTF. CDR3 nucleotide sequence: TGTGCCAGCACCCCCACGGGGGCTGGGGCCAACGTCCTGACTTTC. The genes are TRBV28 and TRBJ2-6; maybe TRBD2 (6 bases). The CDR3 is 15 amino acids. V was trimmed by 7 bases and J by 2 bases, leaving 12 bases between them. The germline V gene encodes CDR1 MDHEN and CDR2 SYDVKM.

This rearrangement joins TRBV23-1 to TRBJ1-5; possibly TRBD1 for D (5 bases). TRBV23-1 carries the ORF label, with uncertain function. CDR3 size: 14 residues. Trimming left V 4 bases short and J 4 bases short, with 11 bases between. The CDR3 sequence is CASSRGRVNQPQHF. DNA of the CDR3: TGCGCCAGCAGTCGAGGCAGGGTGAATCAGCCCCAGCATTTT.

The chain uses TRBV7-2 and TRBJ2-2; TRBD1 might be the D (6 bases). Germline V gives CDR1 SGHTA, CDR2 FQGNSA. This CDR3 is 14 amino acids long. Trimming left V 5 bases short and J 3 bases short, with 10 bases between. This CDR3 reads CASSPDRHTGELFF. The CDR3 DNA is TGTGCCAGCAGCCCCGACAGGCACACCGGGGAGCTGTTTTTT.

A single count supports this clone. The rearrangement uses TRBV4-2 and TRBJ1-1, with 7 bases fitting TRBD1. There are 14 residues in the CDR3. Losses at the gene ends were 1 base for V and 4 bases for J; bases not matched to a gene: 3. Germline V gene data show CDR1 as LGHNA and CDR2 as YNFKEQ. CDR3 in DNA: TGTGCCAGCAGCCAAGTAAGACAGGGCACTGAAGCTTTCTTT. It yields the protein CASSQVRQGTEAFF.

This clone was observed once. The chain recombines TRBV27 with TRBJ2-1, with TRBD2 matching over 7 bases. With V trimmed by 4 bases and J by 0 bases, 3 bases remained unmatched. Germline CDR1 is MNHEY and CDR2 is SMNVEV (reference sequence). The CDR3 has 15 amino acids. The CDR3 region is CASSWGGSSYNEQFF. The DNA of the CDR3 is TGTGCCAGCAGTTGGGGCGGGAGCTCCTACAATGAGCAGTTCTTC.

This clone has only one observation. The chain links TRBV4-2 to TRBJ2-7; 9 nucleotides align to TRBD1. The CDR3 extends over 17 amino acids. After removal of 0 bases from V and 1 base from J, the junction contained 7 bases not matched to a gene. CDR1 is LGHNA, CDR2 YNFKEQ, per germline. The CDR3 sequence: CASSQELVGQGSYEQYF. The CDR3 region has the DNA TGTGCCAGCAGCCAAGAGTTAGTGGGACAGGGATCCTACGAGCAGTACTTC.

CDR3 coding DNA: TGTGCCAGCAGTAACCAGGGGGACTCTGGAAACACCATATATTTT. Protein product: CASSNQGDSGNTIYF. The V gene is TRBV2, the J gene TRBJ1-3, with 7 bases fitting TRBD1. CDR1 is SNHLY, CDR2 FYNNEI, per germline. J was trimmed by 0 bases and V by 5 bases; bases with no gene match: 4. The CDR3 runs 15 residues.

The chain has TRBV5-1 and TRBJ2-7; 10 bases align to TRBD2. CDR3 length: 15 residues. V dropped 4 bases and J dropped 7; count of bases not matched to a gene: 11. Germline assignment: CDR1 SGHRS and CDR2 YFSETQ. The CDR3: CASSMTSGSRGEQYF. The CDR3 DNA follows: TGCGCCAGCAGCATGACTAGCGGGTCCCGGGGGGAGCAGTACTTC.

The chain carries TRBV6-5 and TRBJ1-4; D may be TRBD1 (5 bases). The CDR3 contains 13 residues. Germline V CDR1 and CDR2: MNHEY, SVGAGI. V gave up 5 bases and J gave up 8 bases, with 12 bases separating them. CDR3: CASSGDRGEKLFF. The CDR3 DNA reads TGTGCCAGCAGTGGGGATCGGGGGGAAAAACTGTTTTTT.